Sequencing of this T cell receptor (beta chain) was carried out in a study of PD-1 blockade in classical Hodgkin lymphoma. The CDR3 contains 13 residues. Deletions cut 4 bases from V and 7 bases from J, with 11 bases between. CDR1 SGHTA and CDR2 FQGTGA come from the germline V gene. TCRdb keeps only in-frame clones here, not all; method: immunoSEQ multiplex PCR. Here the sample spans about 97,000 clones, approximately 88% being singletons. This clone occurred a few times. Relapse after autologous stem cell transplantation occurred in every patient, and brentuximab vedotin exposure varied. This clonotype was sampled from a human donor with classical Hodgkin lymphoma. The sample consisted of peripheral blood mononuclear cells (PBMCs), taken at baseline. The chain has TRBV7-3 and TRBJ2-1; a possible D gene is TRBD1 (6 bases). The CDR3 loop is CASSSLQGNEQFF. Written as DNA, the CDR3 is TGTGCCAGCAGCTCCCTGCAGGGGAATGAGCAGTTCTTC.